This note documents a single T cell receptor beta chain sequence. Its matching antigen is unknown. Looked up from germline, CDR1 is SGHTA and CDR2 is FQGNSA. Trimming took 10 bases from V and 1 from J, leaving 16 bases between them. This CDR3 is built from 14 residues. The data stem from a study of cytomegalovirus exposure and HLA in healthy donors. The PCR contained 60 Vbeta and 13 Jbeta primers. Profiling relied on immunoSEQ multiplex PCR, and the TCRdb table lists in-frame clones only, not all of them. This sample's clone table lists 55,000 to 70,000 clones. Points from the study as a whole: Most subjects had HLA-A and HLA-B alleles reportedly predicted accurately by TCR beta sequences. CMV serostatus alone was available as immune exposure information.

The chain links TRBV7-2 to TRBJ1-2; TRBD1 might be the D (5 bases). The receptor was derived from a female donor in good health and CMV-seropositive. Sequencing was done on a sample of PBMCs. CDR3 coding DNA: TGTGCCACCCAGTTTAGGGGAATTAACTATGGCTACACCTTC. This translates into CATQFRGINYGYTF.